The T cell receptor beta chain described here comes from a study of chemoradiotherapy in HPV16-positive cancers. The table came from immunoSEQ multiplex PCR; TCRdb's copy has only in-frame clones and leaves some out. The data hold about 3,500 clones, with about 80% observed a single time. The CDR3 consists of 15 residues. From germline, CDR1 is MNHNY and CDR2 SVGAGI (reference sequence). V lost 4 bases and J lost 5, with 14 bases in between. The sequencing here drew on tumor tissue, taken from a patient who underwent chemoradiotherapy. This sequence originates from a human donor with HPV-associated anogenital cancer. The rearrangement joins TRBV6-6 to TRBJ1-4; D is ambiguous. CDR3 DNA: TGTGCCAGCAGTTGGTCGGCGGCCGCAAATGAAAAACTGTTTTTT. Amino acid sequence: CASSWSAAANEKLFF.